This TCR beta chain came from a study of vaccination and CD4 T cells after COVID-19. Study-wide background: Four females and six males made up the convalescents, two of whom were Hispanic. Cultures that served as controls received a CEFX pool, an HIV-1 Nef pool, or no peptide.

Concerning this clonotype: The antigen is undetermined.

Deletions cut 3 bases from V and 5 bases from J, with 16 bases between. The CDR3 totals 14 residues. Germline V CDR1 and CDR2: DFQATT, SNEGSKA (reference sequence). Treatment noted: roughly 11-day PBMC culture with coronavirus spike peptide pools or control peptides (ViraFEST assay). PBMCs, plated at about 2.2 million per well, were grown in the presence of around 11 IU/ml IL-2 and 10 ug/ml peptide pools. The Oncomine TCR Beta short-read assay sequenced DNA from cultured CD4+ T cells. Via MiXCR, TCRdb re-called the PCR reads, giving one row per CDR3 protein. The sample comprises 13,000 or so distinct CDR3 sequences, less than 75% of which are singletons, and about 12% rests with the top ten.

The chain couples TRBV20-1 to TRBJ2-5; D could derive from TRBD1 or TRBD2 (6 bases each). Sequencing input: CD4+ T cells from blood, cultured in vitro. The sequence derives from a human donor who had recovered from COVID-19. As DNA, the CDR3 is TGCAGTGCTAGTTACGGGGGCGAAGGGGAGACCCAGTACTTC. Translated: CSASYGGEGETQYF.